Here is one T cell receptor beta chain with its context. As handled by the study authors: Amplified reference gene primers provided the basis for estimating nucleated cell counts. The table came from immunoSEQ multiplex PCR; TCRdb's copy has only in-frame clones and leaves some out. The V and J calls and the clone size are those of that table, but D and trimming were determined from the DNA. There are 200,000 or so clones in the sample; approximately 83% occur only once, and less than 9.5% lies in the top ten. In germline, CDR1 is LNHNV, CDR2 YYDKDF (reference sequence). The length of the CDR3 is 15 residues. With 0 bases clipped from V and 8 bases from J, the junction kept 5 bases outside the gene matches. The source of the sample is a study of blood T cell repertoires in COVID-19.

This chain connects TRBV15 to TRBJ1-2; 11 positions match TRBD1. The clonotype comes from a man aged 40-49 years who had recovered from COVID-19. Sequences were obtained from PBMCs or T cells enriched from blood (not recorded which). The CDR3 DNA sequence: TGTGCCACCAGCAGAGACGGACAGGGGGCTTTCGGCTACACCTTC. Its protein is CATSRDGQGAFGYTF.